Presented here are 20 T cell receptor beta chains from one specimen sequenced in a study of breast tumors, draining lymph nodes, adjacent tissues. Each CDR3 protein is one row after TCRdb ran MiXCR on the multiplex PCR reads. This table holds approximately 230,000 distinct CDR3 sequences, under 40% found once. Axillary draining lymph nodes of breast cancer patients supplied the node samples. The material sequenced was axillary lymph node tissue. These receptors originate from a female donor with breast cancer. Some clones in this sample may be carry-over from other donors' samples.

Notes on this clonotype: Possible read error: a much larger clone is one base away. CDR3 loop: CASSLLDTLYEQYF. CDR3 in DNA: TGTGCCAGCAGCTTGCTAGACACACTTTACGAGCAGTACTTC. This chain joins TRBV5-6 and TRBJ2-7; D is undetermined. CDR3 size: 14 residues. V was shortened by 1 base and J by 4 bases, with 12 bases between the two germline ends. Germline CDR1 is SGHDT and CDR2 is YYEEEE.

This clonotype was counted at least ten times. The V and J genes are TRBV5-1 and TRBJ1-6; 7 bases fit TRBD1. This CDR3 comprises 15 residues. Trimming took 4 bases from V and 6 from J; bases not matched to a gene: 7. CDR1 and CDR2 from the germline V gene are SGHRS and YFSETQ. The DNA for the CDR3 is TGCGCCAGCAGCGCCCCCGACAGGGTTAATTCACCCCTCCACTTT. Amino acid sequence: CASSAPDRVNSPLHF.

This clonotype was observed at least ten times. This CDR3 reads CSARGEAGKNQPQHF. The CDR3 DNA reads as TGCAGTGCTAGAGGGGAGGCAGGGAAAAATCAGCCCCAGCATTTT. V usage is TRBV20-1 and J usage is TRBJ1-5; a weak D match, TRBD1 (5 bases). Trimming stripped 1 base from V and 4 bases from J, with 14 bases between. The CDR3 runs 15 residues. CDR1 is DFQATT and CDR2 is SNEGSKA in the germline V gene (reference sequence).

This clonotype was seen ten or more times. The genes are TRBV6-5 and TRBJ2-5; 8 nucleotides line up with TRBD2. J was trimmed by 4 bases and V by 6 bases; bases with no gene match: 7. The CDR3 contains 14 residues. Germline V gives CDR1 MNHEY, CDR2 SVGAGI. This CDR3 reads CASRRGVWGETQYF. The CDR3 DNA reads TGTGCCAGCAGGCGGGGGGTTTGGGGAGAGACCCAGTACTTC.

This chain links TRBV20-1 with TRBJ1-2; TRBD1 matches at 9 bases. Germline CDR1 is DFQATT and CDR2 is SNEGSKA (reference sequence). The CDR3 runs 14 residues. V lost 0 bases, J lost 2 bases, and 1 base stayed unmatched. CDR3: CSAREGQGNYGYTF. CDR3 in DNA: TGCAGTGCTAGAGAGGGACAGGGCAACTATGGCTACACCTTC.

Notes on this clonotype: An end of the junction differs from the germline gene, which may be a read error. The chain carries TRBV13 and TRBJ2-1; possible D gene TRBD2, 6 bases. The CDR3 contains 16 residues. Germline lookup yields CDR1 PRHDT and CDR2 FYEKMQ (reference sequence). This chain's CDR3 is CAGSRLWRESLNEQFF. CDR3 coding DNA: TGTGCCGGCAGCAGACTATGGAGGGAGAGTCTCAATGAGCAGTTCTTC.

In this sample, this clonotype turned up once. V usage is TRBV4-1 and J usage is TRBJ2-3, with 7 bases aligning to TRBD2. CDR3 length equals 16 residues. Trimming at V came to 3 bases and at J to 2 bases, leaving 8 bases not matched to a gene. Germline V gene lookup returns CDR1 MGHRA and CDR2 YSYEKL. The chain's CDR3 is CASSQTGGGPTDTQYF. CDR3 nucleotides: TGCGCCAGCAGCCAGACTGGGGGGGGACCCACAGATACGCAGTATTTT.

This clonotype was seen once. The V call is TRBV19, the J call TRBJ1-1; D is ambiguous. The CDR3 spans 16 residues. The germline CDR1 and CDR2 sequences are LNHDA and SQIVND (reference sequence). V gave up 0 bases and J gave up 2 bases, with 13 bases separating them. CDR3 protein: CASSIDPDGTNTEAFF. The DNA for the CDR3 is TGTGCCAGTAGTATAGATCCCGACGGTACAAACACTGAAGCTTTCTTT.

The chain's CDR3 is CASSRAGGTGTDTQYF. CDR3 coding DNA: TGTGCCAGCAGCCGTGCAGGGGGGACGGGGACAGATACGCAGTATTTT. The gene calls are TRBV7-6 and TRBJ2-3, with D possibly matching TRBD1 (7 bases). The length of the CDR3 is 16 residues. Trimming removed 5 bases at V and 3 bases at J, with 18 bases between. The germline V gene has CDR1 SGHVS and CDR2 FNYEAQ.

This clonotype was observed many times. The gene calls are TRBV7-6 and TRBJ2-1; the match to TRBD1 covers 10 bases. Germline-derived CDR1 and CDR2 are SGHVS and FNYEAQ. V was clipped by 6 bases and J by 0 bases; unmatched bases: 5. The CDR3 length is 16 residues. In DNA, the CDR3 is TGTGCCAGCAGTACTAGGGACAGGGGCTCCTACAATGAGCAGTTCTTC. As protein: CASSTRDRGSYNEQFF.

This clonotype was seen repeatedly, ten times or more. This chain's CDR3 is CSAREDYNEQFF. CDR3 nucleotides: TGCAGTGCTAGAGAGGACTACAATGAGCAGTTCTTC. The chain is built from TRBV20-1 and TRBJ2-1; D gene uncertain. Germline CDR1 reads DFQATT; CDR2 reads SNEGSKA (reference sequence). Trimming cost V 0 bases and J 3 bases, with 3 bases left between them. The CDR3 loop spans 12 amino acids.

This clonotype was counted at least ten times. The rearrangement joins TRBV7-3 to TRBJ1-2, with 11 bases matching TRBD1. The J segment lost 3 bases and the V segment lost 5 bases, leaving 2 bases of the junction unmatched. The CDR3 covers 14 residues. Germline V gene sequence: CDR1 SGHTA, CDR2 FQGTGA. In DNA form, the CDR3 reads TGTGCCAGCAGCCCGGGACAGGGGGACTATGGCTACACCTTC. As protein: CASSPGQGDYGYTF.

This clonotype was observed many times. The chain joins TRBV7-2 to TRBJ2-1; D is unresolved. Between the trimmed V and J ends, which lost 5 bases and 14 bases, there was a span of 13 bases. CDR3 size: 11 residues. CDR1 and CDR2 from the germline V gene are SGHTA and FQGNSA. DNA for the CDR3: TGTGCCAGCAGCAACGCCCCAGAGAAGTTCTTC. This gives the protein CASSNAPEKFF.

This clonotype was found many times. Here the CDR3 reads CASSTDPLPYEQYF. The CDR3 nucleotides are TGTGCCAGCAGCACGGACCCACTACCTTACGAGCAGTACTTC. The rearrangement links TRBV5-8 to TRBJ2-7; D is uncertain. CDR1 is SGHTS and CDR2 is YDEGEE in the germline V gene. This CDR3 has 14 amino acids. V was pared by 4 bases and J by 4 bases, with 15 bases between. Supplemented by reference TRBV5-8 and TRBJ2-7, the full variable domain reads EAGVTQSPTHLIKTRGQQATLRCSPISGHTSVYWYQQALGLGLQFLLWYDEGEERNRGNFPPRFSGRQFPNYSSELNVNALELEDSALYLCASSTDPLPYEQYFGPGTRLTVT.

This clonotype was seen repeatedly, ten times or more. The chain combines TRBV5-1 with TRBJ2-3, with 7 nucleotides matching TRBD2. V shed 4 bases, J shed 2 bases, and the junction held 10 bases outside the gene matches. The CDR3 is 16 residues long. In germline, CDR1 is SGHRS, CDR2 YFSETQ. CDR3 protein: CASSISGTTITDTQYF. The CDR3 DNA is TGCGCCAGCAGCATCTCCGGGACTACCATCACAGATACGCAGTATTTT.

This clonotype has ten or more counts. V and J are TRBV19 and TRBJ2-3; 12 nucleotides match TRBD1. The trim removed 6 bases at V and 5 bases at J, leaving 6 bases unmatched. This CDR3 has 15 residues. Germline CDR1 is LNHDA and CDR2 is SQIVND (reference sequence). CDR3 in DNA: TGTGCCAGTAGCCTCGGGACAGGGGGCAAAGATACGCAGTATTTT. Its protein is CASSLGTGGKDTQYF.

The sample holds a few counts of this clonotype. This chain connects TRBV29-1 to TRBJ1-1, with unresolved D. The CDR3 length is 12 residues. Trimming took off 2 bases at V and 1 base at J, with 5 bases between the two ends. The germline V gene encodes CDR1 SQVTM and CDR2 ANQGSEA. In DNA, the CDR3 is TGCAGCGTTGAACGACGGAACACTGAAGCTTTCTTT. It codes for CSVERRNTEAFF.

This clonotype was seen repeatedly, ten times or more. V and J are TRBV11-2 and TRBJ1-6; D is unresolved. The CDR3 covers 12 residues. Trimming stripped 7 bases from V and 7 bases from J, with 8 bases between. Germline CDR1 reads SGHAT; CDR2 reads FQNNGV. This chain's CDR3 is CASTRPNSPLHF. CDR3 bases: TGTGCCAGCACCCGACCCAATTCACCCCTCCACTTT.

The chain uses TRBV28 and TRBJ2-3; 13 bases agree with TRBD2. This CDR3 spans 17 amino acids. The V gene's germline CDR1 is MDHEN and CDR2 SYDVKM. Trimming removed 8 bases from V and 6 bases from J; junction bases left unmatched: 14. In DNA form, the CDR3 reads TGTGCCAGCTCCCCCGGACGGACTAGCGGGAGTACGGATACGCAGTATTTT. Translated, it gives CASSPGRTSGSTDTQYF.

To note about this clonotype: This may come from a read error, since a much larger clone is one base off. Since the CDR3 does not end with the conserved phenylalanine or tryptophan, this likely comes from a read error. V is TRBV10-3 and J is TRBJ1-4, with 7 bases identical to TRBD1. V trimming: 4 bases; J trimming: 8 bases; junction bases outside the gene matches: 10. This CDR3 region has 15 residues. Germline V gene sequence: CDR1 ENHRY, CDR2 SYGVKD. CDR3 DNA: TGTGCCATCAGTGGGGGGACAGAGGCGGGCGAAAAACTGTTTCTT. Amino acid sequence: CAISGGTEAGEKLFL.